These 13 T cell receptor beta chains were sequenced from one sample in a study of T cell repertoires in cytomegalovirus infection (dated 2019 in TCRdb). No antigen is known for these receptors. This sample was sequenced with an Illumina HiSeq 1500. The raw public data were reprocessed by TCRdb itself: fastp quality trimming at Q25, MiXCR clonotype calling, in-frame beta chains only. Rows matching on CDR3 protein sequence are summarized as one entry with the most common DNA and genes. This sample lists hundreds of thousands of distinct CDR3 sequences; about 44% were detected once. About 39% of the sample lies in the top ten. In the paper's terms, the treatment or condition label means: in vitro stimulation with specific CMV peptide epitopes to enrich CMV-specific T cells. The sample in question was cultured PBMCs, obtained from culture after CMV antigen stimulation. Receptor source: a human donor in good health (CMV status not recorded). Some clones in this sample may be carry-over from other donors' samples.

The V call is TRBV28, the J call TRBJ1-1; 7 bases are a match to TRBD1. This CDR3 region has 21 residues. V shed 3 bases, J shed 0 bases, and the junction held 22 bases outside the gene matches. CDR1 and CDR2 (germline): MDHEN, SYDVKM. The CDR3 is CASSFYSDRRRIKTMNTEAFF. CDR3 nucleotides: TGTGCCAGCAGTTTTTACTCGGACAGGAGACGAATAAAAACTATGAACACTGAAGCTTTCTTT.

This chain links TRBV11-2 with TRBJ2-5; D may be TRBD1 (7 bases). The CDR3 is 16 amino acids. V lost 1 base, J lost 1 base, and 13 bases lay in between. Per germline, CDR1 SGHAT and CDR2 FQNNGV. DNA for the CDR3: TGTGCCAGCAGCTTAGGTTTGCGGGACAGCCAAGAGACCCAGTACTTC. Protein sequence: CASSLGLRDSQETQYF.

The chain uses TRBV7-2 and TRBJ1-5; TRBD1 is a possible D gene (6 bases). The CDR3 is made up of 14 amino acids. Per the germline V gene, CDR1 is SGHTA and CDR2 is FQGNSA. Trimming cost V 4 bases and J 4 bases, with 11 bases left between them. For the CDR3, the DNA is TGTGCCAGCAGCTCCGGGACAAGTAATCAGCCCCAGCATTTT. The encoded protein is CASSSGTSNQPQHF. Variable domain in full (rest from reference TRBV7-2 and TRBJ1-5): GAGVSQSPSNKVTEKGKDVELRCDPISGHTALYWYRQSLGQGLEFLIYFQGNSAPDKSGLPSDRFSAERTGGSVSTLTIQRTQQEDSAVYLCASSSGTSNQPQHFGDGTRLSIL.

This clonotype counts as hyperexpanded. This chain connects TRBV28 to TRBJ2-3; TRBD2 is a possible D gene (7 bases). V lost 3 bases, J lost 0 bases, and 19 bases lay in between. The germline V gene has CDR1 MDHEN and CDR2 SYDVKM. This CDR3 is 18 amino acids long. In nucleotides, the CDR3 is TGTGCCAGCAGTTTGGAGTGGACGGGGGGCTCTAGCACAGATACGCAGTATTTT. It translates to CASSLEWTGGSSTDTQYF.

This chain uses TRBV7-9 with TRBJ2-1, with 7 bases matching TRBD1. V lost 3 bases to trimming and J lost 4 bases; unmatched junction nucleotides: 6. This CDR3 is 15 amino acids long. Germline assignment: CDR1 SEHNR and CDR2 FQNEAQ (reference sequence). The CDR3 protein is CASSFPGQIYNEQFF. In DNA, the CDR3 is TGTGCCAGCAGCTTCCCGGGACAGATTTACAATGAGCAGTTCTTC.

V is TRBV19 and J is TRBJ2-1; D is perhaps TRBD1 (6 bases). V dropped 6 bases and J dropped 4 bases, with 16 bases sitting between them. Germline V lookup: CDR1 LNHDA, CDR2 SQIVND (reference sequence). CDR3 length: 15 amino acids. The CDR3: CASSAGQPVYNEQFF. The DNA of the CDR3 is TGTGCCAGTAGCGCCGGACAGCCGGTATACAATGAGCAGTTCTTC. The variable domain in full, with the rest retrieved from reference TRBV19 and TRBJ2-1, is DGGITQSPKYLFRKEGQNVTLSCEQNLNHDAMYWYRQDPGQGLRLIYYSQIVNDFQKGDIAEGYSVSREKKESFPLTVTSAQKNPTAFYLCASSAGQPVYNEQFFGPGTRLTVL.

V usage is TRBV11-2 and J usage is TRBJ2-1; D is undetermined. This CDR3 has 15 amino acids. Between the trimmed V and J ends, which lost 6 bases and 0 bases, there was a span of 12 bases. Germline V gene sequence: CDR1 SGHAT, CDR2 FQNNGV. In DNA, the CDR3 is TGTGCCAGCAGGAGAGCGAGAAGCTCCTACAATGAGCAGTTCTTC. Translation gives CASRRARSSYNEQFF.

The V and J genes are TRBV20-1 and TRBJ2-3; possibly TRBD2 for D (6 bases). Germline V gives CDR1 DFQATT, CDR2 SNEGSKA (reference sequence). Trimming removed 8 bases from V and 4 bases from J, with 22 bases in between. The CDR3 covers 15 residues. The CDR3 DNA follows: TGCAGTACGCACTTGGGACTCCCTCTTTCAGATACGCAGTATTTT. Its protein product is CSTHLGLPLSDTQYF.

This clonotype was counted between two and nine times. The V gene is TRBV7-2, the J gene TRBJ2-1; TRBD2 might be the D (5 bases). V dropped 2 bases and J dropped 7 bases, with 18 bases sitting between them. The CDR3 spans 16 residues. The germline V gene encodes CDR1 SGHTA and CDR2 FQGNSA. CDR3 region: CASSLLSSGSGNEQFF. CDR3 DNA: TGTGCCAGCAGCTTACTATCGTCAGGCTCGGGGAATGAGCAGTTCTTC. The full variable domain, rest sourced from reference TRBV7-2 and TRBJ2-1, is GAGVSQSPSNKVTEKGKDVELRCDPISGHTALYWYRQSLGQGLEFLIYFQGNSAPDKSGLPSDRFSAERTGGSVSTLTIQRTQQEDSAVYLCASSLLSSGSGNEQFFGPGTRLTVL.

In nucleotides, the CDR3 is TGTGCCAGCAGTGTACAGGGGGACACTGAAGCTTTCTTT. It specifies CASSVQGDTEAFF. The chain joins TRBV7-9 to TRBJ1-1; 8 bases match TRBD1. Germline V gene sequence: CDR1 SEHNR, CDR2 FQNEAQ (reference sequence). The junction had 3 bases not matched to a gene; V was cut back by 6 bases and J by 3 bases. The CDR3 is made up of 13 amino acids.

A few counts support this clonotype. The chain joins TRBV7-6 to TRBJ1-1; weak D call: TRBD1 (6 bases). Deletions cut 5 bases from V and 5 bases from J, with 15 bases between. CDR1 and CDR2 from the germline V gene are SGHVS and FNYEAQ. The CDR3 totals 14 residues. CDR3 in DNA: TGTGCCAGCAGCCGGGGGGCAGGGGAAACTGAAGCTTTCTTT. Its translation: CASSRGAGETEAFF.

CDR3 in amino acids: CASSIQGESPLHF. CDR3 nucleotide sequence: TGTGCCAGTAGTATCCAGGGGGAATCACCCCTCCACTTT. The chain joins TRBV19 to TRBJ1-6, with 7 bases identical to TRBD1. CDR3 length: 13 amino acids. V was pared by 3 bases and J by 10 bases, with 3 bases of the junction left unmatched. CDR1 and CDR2 from the germline V gene are LNHDA and SQIVND (reference sequence).

The genes are TRBV20-1 and TRBJ2-1, with D perhaps TRBD1 (6 bases). Germline V gene sequence: CDR1 DFQATT, CDR2 SNEGSKA (reference sequence). Trimming stripped 6 bases from V and 6 bases from J, with 12 bases between. This CDR3 has 12 amino acids. The CDR3 DNA reads TGCAGTGCCTTGGGCAGGGGCAATGAGCAGTTCTTC. Its translation is CSALGRGNEQFF.